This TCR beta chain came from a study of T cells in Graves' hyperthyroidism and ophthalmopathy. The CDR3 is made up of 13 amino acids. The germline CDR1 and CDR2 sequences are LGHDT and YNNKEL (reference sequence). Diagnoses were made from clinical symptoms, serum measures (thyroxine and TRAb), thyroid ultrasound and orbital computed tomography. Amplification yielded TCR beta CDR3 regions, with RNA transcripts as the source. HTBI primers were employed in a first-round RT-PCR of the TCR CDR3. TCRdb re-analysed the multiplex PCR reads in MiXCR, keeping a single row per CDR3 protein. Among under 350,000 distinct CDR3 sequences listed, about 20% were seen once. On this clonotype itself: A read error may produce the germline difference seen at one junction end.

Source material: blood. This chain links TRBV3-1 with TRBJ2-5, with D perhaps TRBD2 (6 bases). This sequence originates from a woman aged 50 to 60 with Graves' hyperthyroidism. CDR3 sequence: CASSQAGGTERNF. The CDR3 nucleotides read TGTGCCAGCAGCCAAGCTGGGGGGACCGAAAGGAACTTC.